This T cell receptor (beta chain) was sequenced in a study of blood T cell repertoires in COVID-19 (dated by TCRdb to 2020 to 2022). With regard to the full study: The collaborator samples originated in the United States, Italy and Spain and spanned the acute and convalescent phases of COVID-19. The prospective study material was composed of cDNA or gDNA derived from T cells, B-cell-depleted T cells, or PBMCs. Subjects who had been exposed to COVID-19, were actively infected with it, or had recovered from it provided the deeply sampled blood TCRbeta repertoires that made up the dataset. The repertoires were made available in a free public database intended to serve as a resource for research on the immune response to SARS-CoV-2. The samples were drawn from the first 160 participants of the ongoing ImmuneRACE study and from about 1,200 subjects provided by 6 global collaborators. The sample metadata nearly always contained a de-identified subject ID, COVID-19 status, age in years and sex. HLA class I and class II types, where available, came from metadata supplied by the sample provider rather than from assay-based typing. Here is what the overall study found, with its caveats: How much clinical and demographic metadata was included differed by source and by participant, and the metadata was provided uncurated.

Each collaborating institution followed its own protocols to collect whole blood in K2EDTA tubes. For TCRbeta analysis, collaborators shipped samples in one of three forms: frozen whole blood, isolated PBMCs, or DNA extracted from either of those sample types. Points on this clone: Its antigen is still unknown. The junction departs from the called germline gene at one end, perhaps through a read error.

Spanning cysteine to phenylalanine, the CDR3 consists of 14 amino acids. Of the read, only the CDR3 DNA is kept; its 42 bases are in frame from base 1. Based on the germline V gene (reference sequence), the CDR1 and CDR2 sequences are LNHDA and SQIVND. TCRbeta CDR3 regions were amplified from genomic DNA using the immunoSEQ Assay, a bias-controlled multiplex PCR. For the original study's pipeline: The number of nucleated cells in each sample was estimated from the amplification of reference gene primers within the assay. Sequence reads were collapsed and filtered to measure the absolute abundance of every unique TCRbeta CDR3 rearrangement. For each sample, productive Simpson clonality was calculated by taking the square root of Simpson's diversity index across productive rearrangements. What TCRdb holds here is the immuneACCESS table cut down to in-frame rearrangements. Part of the clones is not present; checked against another copy, under half of the missing clones reflect an unresolved V gene, and the others are unexplained. That table is the source of V, J and clone size, and D and trimming were worked out from the DNA. The sample data list around 97,000 clones, and about 80% of these were observed just once. 10% of the sample rests with the top ten.

The material sequenced was peripheral blood. The sequence links TRBV19 to TRBJ2-1, with 7 bases matching TRBD2. The TCR was taken from a man aged 70-80 years with acute or convalescent COVID-19. The DNA sequence is as follows: TGTGCCAGTAGGAAGGGACTATCCTTCAATGAGCAGTTCTTC. Its translation is CASRKGLSFNEQFF. With the rest looked up from the reference TRBV19 and TRBJ2-1 genes rather than sequenced, the full variable domain is DGGITQSPKYLFRKEGQNVTLSCEQNLNHDAMYWYRQDPGQGLRLIYYSQIVNDFQKGDIAEGYSVSREKKESFPLTVTSAQKNPTAFYLCASRKGLSFNEQFFGPGTRLTVL.